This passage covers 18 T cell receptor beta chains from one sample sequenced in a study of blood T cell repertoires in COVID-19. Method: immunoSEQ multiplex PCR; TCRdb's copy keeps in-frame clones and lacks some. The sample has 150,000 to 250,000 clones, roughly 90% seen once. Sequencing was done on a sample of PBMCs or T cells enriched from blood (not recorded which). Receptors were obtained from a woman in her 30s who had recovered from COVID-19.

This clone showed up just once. CDR3 nucleotide sequence: TGTGCCAGCACTGGGCTAAACACCGGGGAGCTGTTTTTT. Protein product: CASTGLNTGELFF. This rearrangement joins TRBV7-6 to TRBJ2-2; the D is unclear. The CDR3 is made up of 13 amino acids. Trimming removed 7 bases from V and 2 bases from J, with 8 bases in between. CDR1 is SGHVS and CDR2 is FNYEAQ in the germline V gene.

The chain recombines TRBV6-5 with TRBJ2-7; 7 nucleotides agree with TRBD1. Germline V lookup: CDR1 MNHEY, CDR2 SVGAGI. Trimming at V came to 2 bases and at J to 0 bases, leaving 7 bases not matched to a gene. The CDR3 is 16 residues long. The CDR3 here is CASSYTPGQPSYEQYF. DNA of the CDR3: TGTGCCAGCAGTTACACACCGGGACAGCCCTCCTACGAGCAGTACTTC.

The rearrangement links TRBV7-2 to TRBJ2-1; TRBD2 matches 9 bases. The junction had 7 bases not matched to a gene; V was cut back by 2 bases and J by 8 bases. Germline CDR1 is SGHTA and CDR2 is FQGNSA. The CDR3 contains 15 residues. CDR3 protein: CASSLKTSGIDEQFF. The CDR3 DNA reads TGTGCCAGCAGCTTAAAGACTAGCGGTATCGATGAGCAGTTCTTC. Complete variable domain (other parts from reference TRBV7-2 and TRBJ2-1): GAGVSQSPSNKVTEKGKDVELRCDPISGHTALYWYRQSLGQGLEFLIYFQGNSAPDKSGLPSDRFSAERTGGSVSTLTIQRTQQEDSAVYLCASSLKTSGIDEQFFGPGTRLTVL.

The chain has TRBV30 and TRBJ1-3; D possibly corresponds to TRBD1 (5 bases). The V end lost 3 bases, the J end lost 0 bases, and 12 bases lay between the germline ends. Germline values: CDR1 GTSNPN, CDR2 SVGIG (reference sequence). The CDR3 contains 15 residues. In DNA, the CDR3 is TGTGCCTGGAGGCCCACGGGGGGCTCTGGAAACACCATATATTTT. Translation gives CAWRPTGGSGNTIYF.

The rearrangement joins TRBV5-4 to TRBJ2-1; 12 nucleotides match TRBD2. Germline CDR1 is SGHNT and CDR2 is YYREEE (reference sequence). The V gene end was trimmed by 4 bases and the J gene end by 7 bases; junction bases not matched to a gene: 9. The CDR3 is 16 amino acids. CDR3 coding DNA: TGTGCCAGCAGCACCAGGACTAGCGGGATGGAGAATGAGCAGTTCTTC. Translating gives CASSTRTSGMENEQFF.

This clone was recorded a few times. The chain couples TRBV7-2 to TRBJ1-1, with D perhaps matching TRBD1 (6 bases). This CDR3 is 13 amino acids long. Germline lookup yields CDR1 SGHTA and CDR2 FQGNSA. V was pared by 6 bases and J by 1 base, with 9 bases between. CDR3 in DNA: TGTGCCAGCAGTATACAGGGGAACACTGAAGCTTTCTTT. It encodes CASSIQGNTEAFF.

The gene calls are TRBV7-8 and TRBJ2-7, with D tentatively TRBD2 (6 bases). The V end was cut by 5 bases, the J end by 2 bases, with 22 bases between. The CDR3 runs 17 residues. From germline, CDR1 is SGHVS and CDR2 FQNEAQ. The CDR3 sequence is CASSARDFSSGPYEQYF. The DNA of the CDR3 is TGTGCCAGCAGCGCCCGGGACTTCTCGTCGGGTCCCTACGAGCAGTACTTC.

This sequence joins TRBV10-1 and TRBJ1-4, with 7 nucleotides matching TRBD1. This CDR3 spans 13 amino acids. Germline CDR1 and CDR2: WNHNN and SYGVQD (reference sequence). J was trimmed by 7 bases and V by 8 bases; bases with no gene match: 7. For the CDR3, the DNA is TGCGCCAGCCCCAGACAGGGACCTGAAAAACTGTTTTTT. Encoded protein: CASPRQGPEKLFF.

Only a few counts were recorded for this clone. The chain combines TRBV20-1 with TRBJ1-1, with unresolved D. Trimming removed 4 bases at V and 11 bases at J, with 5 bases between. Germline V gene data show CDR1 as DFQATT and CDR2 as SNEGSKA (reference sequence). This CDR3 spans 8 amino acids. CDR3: CSATRAFF. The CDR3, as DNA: TGCAGTGCTACGAGGGCTTTCTTT.

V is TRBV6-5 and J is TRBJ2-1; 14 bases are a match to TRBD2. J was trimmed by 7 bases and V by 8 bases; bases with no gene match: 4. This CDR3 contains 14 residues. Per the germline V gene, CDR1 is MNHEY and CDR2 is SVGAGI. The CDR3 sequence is CASGLAGGPNEQFF. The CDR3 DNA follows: TGTGCCAGCGGACTAGCGGGGGGACCGAATGAGCAGTTCTTC.

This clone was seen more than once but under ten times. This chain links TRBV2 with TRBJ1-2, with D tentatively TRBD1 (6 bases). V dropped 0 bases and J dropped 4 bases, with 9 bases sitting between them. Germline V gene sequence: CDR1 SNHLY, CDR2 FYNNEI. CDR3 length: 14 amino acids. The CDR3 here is CASSEAGTIYGYTF. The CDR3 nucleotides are TGTGCCAGCAGTGAAGCCGGGACAATCTATGGCTACACCTTC.

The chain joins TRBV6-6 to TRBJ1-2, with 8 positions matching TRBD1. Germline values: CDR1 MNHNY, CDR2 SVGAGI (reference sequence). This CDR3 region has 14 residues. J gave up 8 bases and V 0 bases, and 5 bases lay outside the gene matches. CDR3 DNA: TGTGCCAGCAGTTACTCCGACAGGGGTCGGGGCTACACCTTC. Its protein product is CASSYSDRGRGYTF.

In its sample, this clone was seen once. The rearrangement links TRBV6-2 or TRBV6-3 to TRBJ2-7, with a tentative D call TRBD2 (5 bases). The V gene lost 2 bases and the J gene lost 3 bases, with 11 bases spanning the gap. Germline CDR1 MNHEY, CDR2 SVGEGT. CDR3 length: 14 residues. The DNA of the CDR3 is TGTGCCAGCAGTTACGCGGACTCTTACTACGAGCAGTACTTC. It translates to CASSYADSYYEQYF.

CDR3 in DNA: TGCGCCAGCAGCCAAGACCCCCAGCGGGGGGGTACCTACAATGAGCAGTTCTTC. Its protein product is CASSQDPQRGGTYNEQFF. The V call is TRBV4-1, the J call TRBJ2-1; 10 positions agree with TRBD2. Germline-derived CDR1 and CDR2 are MGHRA and YSYEKL. With V trimmed by 0 bases and J by 2 bases, 7 bases remained unmatched. The CDR3 has 18 residues.

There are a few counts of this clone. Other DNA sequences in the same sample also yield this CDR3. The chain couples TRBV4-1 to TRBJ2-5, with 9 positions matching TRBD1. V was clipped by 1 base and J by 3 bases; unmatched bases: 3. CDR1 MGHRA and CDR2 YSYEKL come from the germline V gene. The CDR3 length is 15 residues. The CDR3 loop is CASSQVRTGEETQYF. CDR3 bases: TGCGCCAGCAGCCAAGTCCGGACAGGGGAAGAGACCCAGTACTTC.

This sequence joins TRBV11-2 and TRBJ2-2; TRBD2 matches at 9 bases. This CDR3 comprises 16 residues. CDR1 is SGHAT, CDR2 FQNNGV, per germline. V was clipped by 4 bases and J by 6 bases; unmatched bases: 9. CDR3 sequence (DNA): TGTGCCAGCAGCTCCCAGTCCGGGACTAGCCCCGGGGAGCTGTTTTTT. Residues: CASSSQSGTSPGELFF.

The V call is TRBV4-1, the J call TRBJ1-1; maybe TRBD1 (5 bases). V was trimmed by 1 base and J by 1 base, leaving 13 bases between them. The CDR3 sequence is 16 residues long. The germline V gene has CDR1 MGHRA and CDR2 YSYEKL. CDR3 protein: CASSQGPHRQNTEAFF. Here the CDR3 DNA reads TGCGCCAGCAGCCAAGGCCCCCACAGGCAGAACACTGAAGCTTTCTTT.

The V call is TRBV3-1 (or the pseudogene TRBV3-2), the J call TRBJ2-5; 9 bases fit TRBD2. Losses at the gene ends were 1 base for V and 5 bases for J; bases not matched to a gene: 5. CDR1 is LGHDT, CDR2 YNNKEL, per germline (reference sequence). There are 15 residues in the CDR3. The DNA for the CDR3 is TGTGCCAGCAGCCAAGGACTAGCGGTGAAGGAGACCCAGTACTTC. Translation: CASSQGLAVKETQYF.